The 2 T cell receptor beta chains listed next were all sequenced from one sample in a study of blood T cell repertoires in COVID-19. Some clones are missing from TCRdb's copy, which holds only in-frame ones; the method was immunoSEQ multiplex PCR. This table holds some 200,000 clones, roughly nine tenths found once. The sample was peripheral blood. The receptors here all came from a woman aged 55-69 years with COVID-19, enrolled during active disease.

This clone was recorded only once. The chain has TRBV7-9 and TRBJ2-3, with a tentative D call TRBD1 (8 bases). Looked up from germline, CDR1 is SEHNR and CDR2 is FQNEAQ (reference sequence). The CDR3 covers 16 residues. V was pared by 5 bases and J by 1 base, with 16 bases between. CDR3 in DNA: TGTGCCAGCAGCACCACAGGGGGAGGGGGCACAGATACGCAGTATTTT. Its protein is CASSTTGGGGTDTQYF.

The rearrangement uses TRBV29-1 and TRBJ1-1, with 10 bases aligning to TRBD1. Germline values: CDR1 SQVTM, CDR2 ANQGSEA. After removal of 6 bases from V and 12 bases from J, the junction contained 10 bases not matched to a gene. The CDR3 runs 12 residues. The CDR3 DNA sequence: TGCAGCGTCCTAGACAGGGGGCTAAATTCTTTCTTT. This codes for CSVLDRGLNSFF.